A selection of T cell receptor beta chains follows, all from one sample in a study of blood T cells in healthy people across ages. TCRdb called the 5' RACE reads again in MiXCR, with one record for every CDR3 protein. This table holds roughly 860,000 distinct CDR3 sequences, around two thirds found once. The sample taken for sequencing was blood. The origin of the receptors is a young man in good health. Each CDR3 is given with its conserved first and last residue. Each record gives: clone size, J gene, V gene, D gene, CDR3 protein, CDR3 DNA. The D gene is left open where the match is weak. Rows give clone size only sometimes, using once, few, many, or a class for an expanded clone.

abundance: few
j_gene: TRBJ2-3
v_gene: TRBV2
d_gene: .
CDR3aa: CASSGDRRKKDTQYF
CDR3nt: TGTGCCAGCAGCGGGGACCGACGGAAAAAAGATACGCAGTATTTT

abundance: .
j_gene: TRBJ2-7
v_gene: TRBV5-1
d_gene: .
CDR3aa: CASSLVTGFHYEQYF
CDR3nt: TGCGCCAGCAGCTTGGTGACCGGATTTCACTACGAGCAGTACTTC

abundance: .
j_gene: TRBJ2-5
v_gene: TRBV4-3
d_gene: .
CDR3aa: CASSQVQLYNEQYF
CDR3nt: TGCGCCAGCAGCCAAGTTCAACTCTACAATGAGCAGTACTTC

abundance: once
j_gene: TRBJ2-3
v_gene: TRBV28
d_gene: .
CDR3aa: CASSFMGMSTDTQYF
CDR3nt: TGTGCCAGCAGTTTTATGGGGATGAGCACAGATACGCAGTATTTT

abundance: .
j_gene: TRBJ2-3
v_gene: TRBV6-6
d_gene: .
CDR3aa: CASRMDTQYF
CDR3nt: TGTGCCAGCAGAATGGATACGCAGTATTTT

abundance: few
j_gene: TRBJ2-5
v_gene: TRBV7-2
d_gene: .
CDR3aa: CASSFGQPHQETQYF
CDR3nt: TGTGCCAGCAGCTTTGGACAGCCCCATCAAGAGACCCAGTACTTC

abundance: .
j_gene: TRBJ2-4
v_gene: TRBV7-8
d_gene: TRBD1
CDR3aa: CASRGQGNYGQYF
CDR3nt: TGTGCCAGCAGGGGACAGGGAAACTACGGGCAGTACTTC

abundance: .
j_gene: TRBJ1-3
v_gene: TRBV3-1
d_gene: .
CDR3aa: CASSQAWHSRSGNTIYF
CDR3nt: TGTGCCAGCAGCCAAGCTTGGCACAGTCGCTCTGGAAACACCATATATTTT

abundance: .
j_gene: TRBJ1-1
v_gene: TRBV7-2
d_gene: .
CDR3aa: CASSFAGAPDEAFF
CDR3nt: TGTGCCAGCAGCTTCGCAGGGGCCCCAGATGAAGCTTTCTTT

abundance: .
j_gene: TRBJ2-7
v_gene: TRBV6-6
d_gene: .
CDR3aa: CASSYSTGKLYEQYF
CDR3nt: TGTGCCAGCAGTTACTCGACCGGGAAGCTATACGAGCAGTACTTC

abundance: .
j_gene: TRBJ2-7
v_gene: TRBV20-1
d_gene: .
CDR3aa: CSARRDAPSYEQYF
CDR3nt: TGCAGTGCTAGAAGGGACGCACCCTCCTACGAGCAGTACTTC

abundance: few
j_gene: TRBJ2-7
v_gene: TRBV20-1
d_gene: .
CDR3aa: CSARLGSWYEQYF
CDR3nt: TGCAGTGCTAGACTCGGTAGCTGGTACGAGCAGTACTTC

abundance: few
j_gene: TRBJ2-7
v_gene: TRBV27
d_gene: .
CDR3aa: CASSLSARAYEQYF
CDR3nt: TGTGCCAGCAGTTTATCCGCGAGGGCCTACGAGCAGTACTTC

abundance: few
j_gene: TRBJ2-5
v_gene: TRBV12-3/TRBV12-4
d_gene: .
CDR3aa: CASSLMSAQETQYF
CDR3nt: TGTGCCAGCAGTTTGATGAGCGCCCAAGAGACCCAGTACTTC

abundance: .
j_gene: TRBJ1-3
v_gene: TRBV9
d_gene: .
CDR3aa: CASSVVGDFGNTIYF
CDR3nt: TGTGCCAGCAGCGTAGTAGGGGACTTCGGAAACACCATATATTTT

abundance: .
j_gene: TRBJ2-3
v_gene: TRBV20-1
d_gene: TRBD1
CDR3aa: CSARDRDRVISGTDTQYF
CDR3nt: TGCAGTGCTAGAGATAGAGACAGGGTGATAAGTGGAACAGATACGCAGTATTTT

abundance: .
j_gene: TRBJ2-5
v_gene: TRBV9
d_gene: .
CDR3aa: CASSVGRYQETQYF
CDR3nt: TGTGCCAGCAGCGTGGGCAGGTACCAAGAGACCCAGTACTTC

abundance: .
j_gene: TRBJ2-3
v_gene: TRBV5-1
d_gene: TRBD1
CDR3aa: CASTLDRVLTSTDTQYF
CDR3nt: TGCGCCAGCACCCTGGACAGGGTTTTAACTAGCACAGATACGCAGTATTTT

abundance: few
j_gene: TRBJ2-5
v_gene: TRBV20-1
d_gene: .
CDR3aa: CSAYLGTGETQYF
CDR3nt: TGCAGTGCCTACCTTGGGACCGGAGAGACCCAGTACTTC

abundance: .
j_gene: TRBJ2-7
v_gene: TRBV30
d_gene: .
CDR3aa: CAWSVEGVGEQYF
CDR3nt: TGTGCCTGGAGTGTAGAGGGTGTGGGCGAGCAGTACTTC

abundance: .
j_gene: TRBJ2-1
v_gene: TRBV4-3
d_gene: TRBD2
CDR3aa: CASSHEREFSYNEQFF
CDR3nt: TGCGCCAGCAGCCACGAGCGGGAGTTCTCCTACAATGAGCAGTTCTTC

abundance: .
j_gene: TRBJ2-7
v_gene: TRBV20-1
d_gene: TRBD1
CDR3aa: CSAQPGQGRYEQYF
CDR3nt: TGCAGTGCGCAACCGGGACAGGGGCGATACGAGCAGTACTTC

abundance: .
j_gene: TRBJ2-4
v_gene: TRBV7-2
d_gene: TRBD2
CDR3aa: CASSLVGGNLAKNIQYF
CDR3nt: TGTGCCAGCAGCTTAGTCGGGGGGAATTTAGCCAAAAACATTCAGTACTTC

abundance: few
j_gene: TRBJ2-7
v_gene: TRBV4-2
d_gene: TRBD2
CDR3aa: CASSQSGGSDYEQYF
CDR3nt: TGTGCCAGCAGCCAGAGCGGGGGATCCGACTACGAGCAGTACTTC

abundance: .
j_gene: TRBJ2-7
v_gene: TRBV7-2
d_gene: .
CDR3aa: CASSLAEKSYEQYF
CDR3nt: TGTGCCAGCAGCTTAGCGGAGAAATCCTACGAGCAGTACTTC

abundance: .
j_gene: TRBJ2-1
v_gene: TRBV10-3
d_gene: TRBD2
CDR3aa: CAISEGLAGGSYNEQFF
CDR3nt: TGTGCCATCAGTGAGGGACTAGCGGGAGGGTCCTACAATGAGCAGTTCTTC

abundance: few
j_gene: TRBJ2-7
v_gene: TRBV27
d_gene: .
CDR3aa: CASSLNSHLSYEQYF
CDR3nt: TGTGCCAGCAGTCTTAACAGTCACCTCTCCTACGAGCAGTACTTC

abundance: few
j_gene: TRBJ2-7
v_gene: TRBV10-3
d_gene: .
CDR3aa: CAISGGASGVSYEQYF
CDR3nt: TGTGCCATCAGTGGGGGTGCAAGTGGGGTCTCCTACGAGCAGTACTTC

abundance: .
j_gene: TRBJ1-5
v_gene: TRBV11-2
d_gene: TRBD1
CDR3aa: CASSLVLGQGSYFVDQPQHF
CDR3nt: TGTGCCAGCAGCTTAGTTCTAGGACAGGGGTCATATTTTGTGGATCAGCCCCAGCATTTT

abundance: few
j_gene: TRBJ2-1
v_gene: TRBV6-2/TRBV6-3
d_gene: .
CDR3aa: CASSHVVLDEQFF
CDR3nt: TGTGCCAGCAGCCACGTCGTCCTGGATGAGCAGTTCTTC

abundance: .
j_gene: TRBJ2-1
v_gene: TRBV5-1
d_gene: .
CDR3aa: CASSFKEAGMNEQFF
CDR3nt: TGCGCCAGCAGCTTTAAGGAGGCAGGGATGAATGAGCAGTTCTTC

abundance: .
j_gene: TRBJ2-1
v_gene: TRBV29-1
d_gene: TRBD2
CDR3aa: CSVVWSGGPSYNEQFF
CDR3nt: TGCAGCGTTGTTTGGAGCGGGGGACCCTCCTACAATGAGCAGTTCTTC

abundance: few
j_gene: TRBJ2-7
v_gene: TRBV7-2
d_gene: TRBD1
CDR3aa: CASSLSWRQGTYF
CDR3nt: TGTGCCAGCAGCTTATCATGGAGACAGGGTACGTACTTC

abundance: .
j_gene: TRBJ2-1
v_gene: TRBV4-2
d_gene: .
CDR3aa: CASSTVGSSYNEQFF
CDR3nt: TGTGCCAGCAGTACGGTAGGGAGCTCCTACAATGAGCAGTTCTTC

abundance: few
j_gene: TRBJ2-7
v_gene: TRBV2
d_gene: .
CDR3aa: CASSDYYEQYF
CDR3nt: TGTGCCAGCAGTGACTACTACGAGCAGTACTTC

abundance: .
j_gene: TRBJ2-1
v_gene: TRBV20-1
d_gene: .
CDR3aa: CSYNEAYNEQFF
CDR3nt: TGCAGCTATAATGAGGCCTACAATGAGCAGTTCTTC

abundance: .
j_gene: TRBJ2-7
v_gene: TRBV4-3
d_gene: .
CDR3aa: CASSQGWTASYEQYF
CDR3nt: TGCGCCAGCAGCCAAGGATGGACGGCCTCCTACGAGCAGTACTTC

abundance: .
j_gene: TRBJ2-7
v_gene: TRBV29-1
d_gene: .
CDR3aa: CSVEWAGEQYF
CDR3nt: TGCAGCGTTGAATGGGCAGGGGAGCAGTACTTC